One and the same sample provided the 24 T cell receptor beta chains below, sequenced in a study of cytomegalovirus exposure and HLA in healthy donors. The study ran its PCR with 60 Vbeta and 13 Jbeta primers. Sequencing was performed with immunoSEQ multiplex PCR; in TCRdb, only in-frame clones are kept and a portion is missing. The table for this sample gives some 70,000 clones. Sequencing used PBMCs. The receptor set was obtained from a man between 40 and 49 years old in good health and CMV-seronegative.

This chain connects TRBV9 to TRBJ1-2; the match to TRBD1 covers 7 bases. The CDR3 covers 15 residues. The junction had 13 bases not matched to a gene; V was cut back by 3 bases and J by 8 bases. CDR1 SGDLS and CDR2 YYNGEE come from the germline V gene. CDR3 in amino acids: CASSAFTGDGGGYTF. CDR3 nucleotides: TGTGCCAGCAGCGCATTTACAGGGGATGGTGGCGGCTACACCTTC.

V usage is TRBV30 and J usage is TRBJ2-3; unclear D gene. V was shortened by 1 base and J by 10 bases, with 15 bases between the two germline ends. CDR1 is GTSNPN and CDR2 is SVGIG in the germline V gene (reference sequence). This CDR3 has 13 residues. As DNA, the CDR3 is TGTGCCTGGAGTGGGTTTTTCGGGTCGGCGCAGTATTTT. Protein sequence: CAWSGFFGSAQYF.

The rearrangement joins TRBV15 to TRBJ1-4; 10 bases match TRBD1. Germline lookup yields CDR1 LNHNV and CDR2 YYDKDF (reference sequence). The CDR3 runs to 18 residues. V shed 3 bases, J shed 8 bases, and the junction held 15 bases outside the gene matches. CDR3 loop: CATSSLSRDRGRGEKLFF. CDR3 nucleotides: TGTGCCACCAGCAGCCTTTCCCGGGACAGGGGCCGGGGCGAAAAACTGTTTTTT.

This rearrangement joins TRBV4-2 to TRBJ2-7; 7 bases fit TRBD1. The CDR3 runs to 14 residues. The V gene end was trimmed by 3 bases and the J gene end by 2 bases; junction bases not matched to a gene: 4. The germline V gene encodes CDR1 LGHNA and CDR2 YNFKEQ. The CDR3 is CASSQRDRAYEQYF. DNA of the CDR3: TGTGCCAGCAGCCAGAGGGACAGAGCCTACGAGCAGTACTTC.

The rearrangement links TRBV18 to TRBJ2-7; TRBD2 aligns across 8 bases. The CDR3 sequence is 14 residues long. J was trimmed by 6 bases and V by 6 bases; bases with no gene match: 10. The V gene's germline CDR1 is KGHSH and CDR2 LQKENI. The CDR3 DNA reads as TGTGCCAGCTCGCCCGCTCGGGGGGGGCGCGAGCAGTACTTC. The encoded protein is CASSPARGGREQYF.

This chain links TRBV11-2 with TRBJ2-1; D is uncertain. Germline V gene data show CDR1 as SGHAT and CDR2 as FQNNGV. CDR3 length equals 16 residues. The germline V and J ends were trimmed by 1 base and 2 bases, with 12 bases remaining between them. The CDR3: CASSLGMSQTYNEQFF. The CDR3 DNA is TGTGCCAGCAGCTTAGGCATGTCACAAACCTACAATGAGCAGTTCTTC.

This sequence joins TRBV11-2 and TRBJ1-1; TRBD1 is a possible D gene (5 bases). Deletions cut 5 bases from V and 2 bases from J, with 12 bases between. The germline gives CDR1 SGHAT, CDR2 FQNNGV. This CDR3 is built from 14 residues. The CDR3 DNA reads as TGTGCCAGCAGCGACGACGGGGGAAACACTGAAGCTTTCTTT. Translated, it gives CASSDDGGNTEAFF.

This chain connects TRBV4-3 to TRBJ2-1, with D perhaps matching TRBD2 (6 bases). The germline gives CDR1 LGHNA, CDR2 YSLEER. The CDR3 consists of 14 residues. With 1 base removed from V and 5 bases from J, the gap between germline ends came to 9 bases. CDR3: CASSQGGGDNEQFF. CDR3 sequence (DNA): TGCGCCAGCAGCCAAGGGGGCGGGGACAATGAGCAGTTCTTC.

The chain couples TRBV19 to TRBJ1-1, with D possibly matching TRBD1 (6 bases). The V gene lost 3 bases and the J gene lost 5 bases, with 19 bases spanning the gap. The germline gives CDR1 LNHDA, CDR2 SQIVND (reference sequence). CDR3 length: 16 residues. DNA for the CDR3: TGTGCCAGTAGTATTAATAGCCATGGGGGCAATACTGAAGCTTTCTTT. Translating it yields CASSINSHGGNTEAFF.

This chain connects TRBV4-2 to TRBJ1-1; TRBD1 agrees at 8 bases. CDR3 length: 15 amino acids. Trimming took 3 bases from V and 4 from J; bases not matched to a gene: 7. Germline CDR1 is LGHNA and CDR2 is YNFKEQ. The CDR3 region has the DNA TGTGCCAGCAGCCAGGAAGGACAGGGCGGCACTGAAGCTTTCTTT. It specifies CASSQEGQGGTEAFF.

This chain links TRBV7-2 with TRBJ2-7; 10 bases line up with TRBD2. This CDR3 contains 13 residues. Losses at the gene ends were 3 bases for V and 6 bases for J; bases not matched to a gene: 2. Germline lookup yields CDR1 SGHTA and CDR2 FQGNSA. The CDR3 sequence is CASSFQREGEQYF. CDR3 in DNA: TGTGCCAGCAGCTTTCAGCGGGAGGGCGAGCAGTACTTC. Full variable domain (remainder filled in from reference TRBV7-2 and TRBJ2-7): GAGVSQSPSNKVTEKGKDVELRCDPISGHTALYWYRQSLGQGLEFLIYFQGNSAPDKSGLPSDRFSAERTGGSVSTLTIQRTQQEDSAVYLCASSFQREGEQYFGPGTRLTVT.

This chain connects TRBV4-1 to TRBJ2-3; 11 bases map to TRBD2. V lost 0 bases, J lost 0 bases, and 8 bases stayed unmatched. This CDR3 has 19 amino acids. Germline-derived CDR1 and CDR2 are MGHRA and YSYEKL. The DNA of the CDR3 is TGCGCCAGCAGCCAAGAGGCTAGCGGGGGGTTTCCTAGCACAGATACGCAGTATTTT. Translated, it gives CASSQEASGGFPSTDTQYF.

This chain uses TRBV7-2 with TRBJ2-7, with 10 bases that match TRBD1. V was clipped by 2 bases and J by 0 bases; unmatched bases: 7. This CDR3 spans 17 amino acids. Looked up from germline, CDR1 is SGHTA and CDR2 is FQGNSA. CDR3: CASSLTTGQGTSYEQYF. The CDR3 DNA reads TGTGCCAGCAGCTTAACCACGGGACAGGGGACCTCCTACGAGCAGTACTTC.

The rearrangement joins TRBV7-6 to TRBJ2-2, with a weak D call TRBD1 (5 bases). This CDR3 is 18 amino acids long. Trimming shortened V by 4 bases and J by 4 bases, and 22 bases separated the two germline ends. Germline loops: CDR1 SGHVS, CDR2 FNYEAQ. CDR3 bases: TGTGCCAGCAGCTCCGTCCCTACAGGATCCTTGGTCACCGGGGAGCTGTTTTTT. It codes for CASSSVPTGSLVTGELFF.

Here the CDR3 DNA reads TGCGCCAGCAGCCCCGACAGGGGGCGCGGGTACGAGCAGTACTTC. It encodes CASSPDRGRGYEQYF. The J gene is TRBJ2-7, the V gene TRBV4-3, with 10 bases that match TRBD1. The CDR3 covers 15 residues. Germline CDR1 is LGHNA and CDR2 is YSLEER. The V gene end was trimmed by 4 bases and the J gene end by 4 bases; junction bases not matched to a gene: 7.

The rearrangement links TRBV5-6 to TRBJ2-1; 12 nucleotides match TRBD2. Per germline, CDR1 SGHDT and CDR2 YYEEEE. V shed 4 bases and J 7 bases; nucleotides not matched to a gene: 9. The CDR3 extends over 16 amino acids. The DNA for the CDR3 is TGTGCCAGCAGCCCGGTGGAGACTAGCGGGAGTAATGAGCAGTTCTTC. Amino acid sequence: CASSPVETSGSNEQFF.

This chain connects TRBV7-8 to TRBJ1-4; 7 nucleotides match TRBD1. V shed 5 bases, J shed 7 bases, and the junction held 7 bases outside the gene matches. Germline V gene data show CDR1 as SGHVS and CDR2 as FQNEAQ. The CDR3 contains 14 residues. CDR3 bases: TGTGCCAGCAGCCTAGGACAGGTCCCTGAAAAACTGTTTTTT. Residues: CASSLGQVPEKLFF.

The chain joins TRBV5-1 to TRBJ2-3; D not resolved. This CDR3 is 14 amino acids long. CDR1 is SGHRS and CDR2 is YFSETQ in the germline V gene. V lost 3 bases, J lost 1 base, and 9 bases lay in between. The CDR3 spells CASSYNSRTDTQYF. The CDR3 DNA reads TGCGCCAGCAGCTATAACAGCCGCACAGATACGCAGTATTTT.

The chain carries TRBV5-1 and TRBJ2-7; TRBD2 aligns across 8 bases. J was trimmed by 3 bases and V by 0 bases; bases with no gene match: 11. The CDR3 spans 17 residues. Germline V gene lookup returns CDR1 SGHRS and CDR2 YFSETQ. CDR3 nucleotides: TGCGCCAGCAGCTTGGTGGGGGGGACTAGAACTATCTACGAGCAGTACTTC. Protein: CASSLVGGTRTIYEQYF.

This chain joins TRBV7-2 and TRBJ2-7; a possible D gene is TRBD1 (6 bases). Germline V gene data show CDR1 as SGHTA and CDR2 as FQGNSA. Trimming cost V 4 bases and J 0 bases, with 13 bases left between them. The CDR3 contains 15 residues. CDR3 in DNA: TGTGCCAGCAGCTACAGGGCACTTGGCTCCTACGAGCAGTACTTC. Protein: CASSYRALGSYEQYF.

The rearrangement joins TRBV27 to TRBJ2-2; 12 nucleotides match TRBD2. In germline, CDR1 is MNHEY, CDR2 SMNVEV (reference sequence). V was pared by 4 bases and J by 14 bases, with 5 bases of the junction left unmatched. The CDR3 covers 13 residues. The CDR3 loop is CASSSGLAGTLFF. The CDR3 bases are TGTGCCAGCAGTTCCGGACTAGCGGGAACTCTGTTTTTT.

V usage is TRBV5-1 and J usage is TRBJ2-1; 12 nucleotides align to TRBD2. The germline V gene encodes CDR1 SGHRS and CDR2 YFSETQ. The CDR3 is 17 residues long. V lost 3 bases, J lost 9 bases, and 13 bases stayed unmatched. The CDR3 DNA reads TGCGCCAGCAGCTCCGGAGGGACTAGCGGGCCCATGGGTGAGCAGTTCTTC. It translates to CASSSGGTSGPMGEQFF.

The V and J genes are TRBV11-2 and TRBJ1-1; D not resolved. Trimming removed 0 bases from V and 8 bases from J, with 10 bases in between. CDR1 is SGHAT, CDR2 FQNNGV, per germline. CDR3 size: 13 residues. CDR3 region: CASSLDIGREAFF. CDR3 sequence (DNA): TGTGCCAGCAGCTTAGATATCGGTAGAGAAGCTTTCTTT.

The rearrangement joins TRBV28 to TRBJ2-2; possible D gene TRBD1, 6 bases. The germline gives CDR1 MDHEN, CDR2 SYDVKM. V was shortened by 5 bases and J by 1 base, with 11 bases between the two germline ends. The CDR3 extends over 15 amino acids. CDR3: CASSPRTENTGELFF. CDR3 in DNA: TGTGCCAGCAGTCCCCGGACAGAGAACACCGGGGAGCTGTTTTTT.